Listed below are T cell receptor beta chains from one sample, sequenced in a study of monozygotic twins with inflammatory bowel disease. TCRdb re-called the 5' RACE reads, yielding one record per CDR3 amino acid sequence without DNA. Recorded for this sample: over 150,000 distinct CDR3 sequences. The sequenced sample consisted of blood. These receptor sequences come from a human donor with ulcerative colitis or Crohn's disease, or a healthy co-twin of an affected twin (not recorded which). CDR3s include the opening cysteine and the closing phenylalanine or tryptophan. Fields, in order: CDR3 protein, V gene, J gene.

CDR3: CASSLVGGGIYEQYF
V: TRBV5-1
J: TRBJ2-7

CDR3: CSARDGGGTGDFWEQYF
V: TRBV20-1
J: TRBJ2-7

CDR3: CASIGGPGTEQFF
V: TRBV2
J: TRBJ2-1

CDR3: CASSPGGLAGVLNEQYF
V: TRBV28
J: TRBJ2-7

CDR3: CASSLPGTHNEQFF
V: TRBV5-1
J: TRBJ2-1

CDR3: CASSIQGYEQYF
V: TRBV7-2
J: TRBJ2-7

CDR3: CASSHMGEAFF
V: TRBV12-3/TRBV12-4
J: TRBJ1-1

CDR3: CASSRGLAGDTQYF
V: TRBV7-7
J: TRBJ2-3

CDR3: CASSWGTYEQYF
V: TRBV3-1
J: TRBJ2-7

CDR3: CASSARDPADGYTF
V: TRBV7-2
J: TRBJ1-2

CDR3: CSARDLLLAGDKNEQFF
V: TRBV20-1
J: TRBJ2-1

CDR3: CASSLDGQMNQPQHF
V: TRBV12-3/TRBV12-4
J: TRBJ1-5

CDR3: CASSPGQLNTEAFF
V: TRBV18
J: TRBJ1-1

CDR3: CASSGENTGELFF
V: TRBV2
J: TRBJ2-2

CDR3: CSANTAYEQYF
V: TRBV20-1
J: TRBJ2-7

CDR3: CASSKMTGTGGGYTF
V: TRBV3-1
J: TRBJ1-2

CDR3: CASSQADRTTQQFF
V: TRBV4-2
J: TRBJ2-1

CDR3: CSARPRGGAYEQYF
V: TRBV20-1
J: TRBJ2-7

CDR3: CASSFGPPGWKGTEAFF
V: TRBV27
J: TRBJ1-1

CDR3: CASSLPRGATNEKLFF
V: TRBV4-1
J: TRBJ1-4

CDR3: CASASPAPYNEQFF
V: TRBV28
J: TRBJ2-1

CDR3: CASSLNRAGDNEQFF
V: TRBV7-2
J: TRBJ2-1

CDR3: CASRGRSSSTDTQYF
V: TRBV6-1
J: TRBJ2-3

CDR3: CASSSGTGKDEQYF
V: TRBV7-9
J: TRBJ2-7

CDR3: CASSHESAGPEGYGYTF
V: TRBV4-2
J: TRBJ1-2

CDR3: CASNYGRNTEAFF
V: TRBV19
J: TRBJ1-1

CDR3: CSARTAAGTSTTQYF
V: TRBV20-1
J: TRBJ2-5

CDR3: CASSQDQGQPQHF
V: TRBV3-1
J: TRBJ1-5

CDR3: CASSTGGSVYEQYF
V: TRBV19
J: TRBJ2-7

CDR3: CSARRASGSAYNEQFF
V: TRBV20-1
J: TRBJ2-1

CDR3: CASSYDIYEQYF
V: TRBV6-2/TRBV6-3
J: TRBJ2-7

CDR3: CASSLAPGSQPQHF
V: TRBV5-1
J: TRBJ1-5

CDR3: CASTIGAGDLYYGYTF
V: TRBV19
J: TRBJ1-2

CDR3: CASSLGQRGETQYF
V: TRBV5-1
J: TRBJ2-5

CDR3: CASSQGGGRAGELFF
V: TRBV11-3
J: TRBJ2-2